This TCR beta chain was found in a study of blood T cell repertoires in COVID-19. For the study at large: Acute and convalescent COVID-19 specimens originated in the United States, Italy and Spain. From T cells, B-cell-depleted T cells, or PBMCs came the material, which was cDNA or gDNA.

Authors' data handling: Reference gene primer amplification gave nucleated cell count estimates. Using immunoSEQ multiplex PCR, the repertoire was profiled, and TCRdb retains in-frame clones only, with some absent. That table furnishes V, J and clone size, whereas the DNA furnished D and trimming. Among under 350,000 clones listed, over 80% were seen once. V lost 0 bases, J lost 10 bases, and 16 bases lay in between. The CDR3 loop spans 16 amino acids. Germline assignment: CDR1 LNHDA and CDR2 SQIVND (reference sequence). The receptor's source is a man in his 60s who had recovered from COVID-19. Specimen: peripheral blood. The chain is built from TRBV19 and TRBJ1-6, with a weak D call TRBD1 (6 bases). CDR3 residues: CASSIEGTGMSSPLHF. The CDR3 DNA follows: TGTGCCAGTAGTATAGAGGGCACAGGGATGTCCTCACCCCTCCACTTT.